Presented here are 14 T cell receptor beta chains from one specimen sequenced in a study of T cell repertoires in cytomegalovirus infection. MiXCR, applied by TCRdb to the reads, yields one record per CDR3 protein. The data contain more than 650,000 distinct CDR3 sequences, roughly 36% of them singletons. Sequenced sample: PBMCs. The receptors originated from a human donor in good health (CMV status not recorded). Some clones in this sample may be carry-over from other donors' samples.

Details on this clonotype: A much larger clone differs by one base, so this may be a read error. CDR3 in amino acids: CASTQGQETQYF. For the CDR3, the DNA is TGTGCCAGCACCCAGGGTCAAGAGACCCAGTACTTC. This chain links TRBV12-3 or TRBV12-4 with TRBJ2-5, with a possible D match to TRBD1 (5 bases). Trimming pared 7 bases from V and 2 bases from J, leaving 8 bases between. The CDR3 is 12 residues long.

Worth noting for this clonotype: An end of the junction does not agree with germline; a read error may underlie this. The rearrangement uses TRBV4-3 and TRBJ2-1, with D unclear. The germline CDR1 and CDR2 sequences are LGHNA and YSLEER. The CDR3 is made up of 12 amino acids. The CDR3 DNA is TGCGCCAGCAGCCAAGGCCCCAGGTCCGTTCTTTTT. Amino acid sequence: CASSQGPRSVLF.

This chain uses TRBV27 with TRBJ1-6, with a tentative D call TRBD1 (5 bases). CDR1 is MNHEY and CDR2 is SMNVEV in the germline V gene (reference sequence). The CDR3 loop spans 17 amino acids. The V end was cut by 5 bases, the J end by 9 bases, with 23 bases between. The CDR3 loop reads CASSTESDIPIRSPLHF. The DNA for the CDR3 is TGTGCCAGCAGTACCGAATCGGACATTCCGATTCGTTCACCCCTCCACTTT.

V is TRBV14 and J is TRBJ1-2, with no clear D. CDR1 is SGHDN and CDR2 is FVKESK in the germline V gene. The CDR3 totals 16 residues. V gave up 5 bases and J gave up 4 bases, with 20 bases separating them. CDR3 sequence reads: CASSTHAKGPGYGYTF. In DNA, the CDR3 is TGTGCCAGCAGCACCCATGCGAAGGGCCCCGGCTATGGCTACACCTTC. The whole variable domain, remainder taken from reference TRBV14 and TRBJ1-2, is EAGVTQFPSHSVIEKGQTVTLRCDPISGHDNLYWYRRVMGKEIKFLLHFVKESKQDESGMPNNRFLAERTGGTYSTLKVQPAELEDSGVYFCASSTHAKGPGYGYTFGSGTRLTVV.

This rearrangement joins TRBV28 to TRBJ2-7; no clear D. The CDR3 is 13 residues long. V lost 6 bases to trimming and J lost 1 base, with 10 bases between them. CDR1 is MDHEN and CDR2 is SYDVKM in the germline V gene. The CDR3 here is CASRDGRSYEQYF. The CDR3, as DNA: TGTGCCAGCAGAGATGGAAGATCCTACGAGCAGTACTTC.

This clonotype was detected a few times. The chain employs TRBV24-1 and TRBJ2-3; TRBD1 matches 7 bases. CDR3 length equals 14 residues. The J segment lost 1 base and the V segment lost 4 bases, leaving 1 base of the junction unmatched. Germline V gene lookup returns CDR1 KGHDR and CDR2 SFDVKD. CDR3 sequence reads: CATSDTGGTDTQYF. The CDR3 nucleotides read TGTGCCACCAGTGACACAGGGGGCACAGATACGCAGTATTTT.

A few counts support this clonotype. The chain combines TRBV7-6 with TRBJ1-3; a weak D match, TRBD1 (5 bases). Trimming pared 0 bases from V and 6 bases from J, leaving 15 bases between. Germline CDR1 SGHVS, CDR2 FNYEAQ. There are 16 residues in the CDR3. The CDR3 protein is CASSLAHEGAKNTIYF. The CDR3 DNA follows: TGTGCCAGCAGCTTAGCGCATGAAGGGGCGAAAAACACCATATATTTT.

The chain uses TRBV7-6 and TRBJ1-1; D is perhaps TRBD1 (6 bases). V was trimmed by 4 bases and J by 0 bases, leaving 12 bases between them. The CDR3 extends over 15 amino acids. Germline V gene lookup returns CDR1 SGHVS and CDR2 FNYEAQ. The CDR3 DNA follows: TGTGCCAGCAGCTCCCGGACAGCCTTGAACACTGAAGCTTTCTTT. Encoded protein: CASSSRTALNTEAFF.

This clonotype came up a few times. V usage is TRBV29-1 and J usage is TRBJ1-1; 7 nucleotides align to TRBD1. V lost 4 bases to trimming and J lost 1 base; unmatched junction nucleotides: 3. The CDR3 length is 13 residues. Germline assignment: CDR1 SQVTM and CDR2 ANQGSEA. The CDR3 coding sequence is TGCAGCGTTGCCGGGACAGAGAACACTGAAGCTTTCTTT. The encoded protein is CSVAGTENTEAFF.

This clonotype was observed a few times. The chain recombines TRBV15 with TRBJ1-5; D is unclear. The germline gives CDR1 LNHNV, CDR2 YYDKDF (reference sequence). V dropped 0 bases and J dropped 4 bases, with 4 bases sitting between them. The CDR3 covers 13 residues. The CDR3, as DNA: TGTGCCACCAGCAGAGAACCGAATCAGCCCCAGCATTTT. Protein sequence: CATSREPNQPQHF. Variable domain in full (rest from reference TRBV15 and TRBJ1-5): DAMVIQNPRYQVTQFGKPVTLSCSQTLNHNVMYWYQQKSSQAPKLLFHYYDKDFNNEADTPDNFQSRRPNTSFCFLDIRSPGLGDTAMYLCATSREPNQPQHFGDGTRLSIL.

In this sample, this clonotype turned up once. The chain has TRBV30 and TRBJ1-4, with 8 bases lining up with TRBD1. Trimming removed 3 bases from V and 8 bases from J; junction bases left unmatched: 11. This CDR3 contains 15 residues. Germline assignment: CDR1 GTSNPN and CDR2 SVGIG (reference sequence). The DNA for the CDR3 is TGTGCCTGGAGCGACGGACAGGGAGAGAGGGAAAAACTGTTTTTT. Encoded protein: CAWSDGQGEREKLFF.

In the case of this clonotype: One end of the junction fails to match germline, which may point to a read error. V is TRBV20-1 and J is TRBJ1-3; D is unclear. CDR1 DFQATT and CDR2 SNEGSKA come from the germline V gene (reference sequence). This CDR3 contains 15 residues. CDR3 nucleotide sequence: TGCAGTGCTAGGGGCGGGAGCCTTCGGGGAAACACCATCTATTTT. Amino acids: CSARGGSLRGNTIYF.

In this sample, this clonotype turned up many times. This rearrangement joins TRBV11-2 to TRBJ1-2; possible D gene TRBD1, 5 bases. Trimming cost V 1 base and J 4 bases, with 16 bases left between them. The germline gives CDR1 SGHAT, CDR2 FQNNGV. CDR3 length equals 16 residues. CDR3 in DNA: TGTGCCAGCAGCTTAGCTAGGGGCGGAACACTCTATGGCTACACCTTC. It yields the protein CASSLARGGTLYGYTF.

This clonotype was recorded a few times. This chain connects TRBV4-2 to TRBJ2-1; 11 positions agree with TRBD2. Germline CDR1 and CDR2: LGHNA and YNFKEQ. J was trimmed by 8 bases and V by 4 bases; bases with no gene match: 10. The CDR3 spans 16 residues. CDR3 amino acids: CASSPIAGGPTDEQFF. The CDR3 nucleotides read TGTGCCAGCAGCCCCATAGCGGGGGGGCCGACAGATGAGCAGTTCTTC.